This T cell receptor beta chain was obtained from a study of Ad26.COV2.S vaccination and SARS-CoV-2 variants. Whole-study findings and limits: Substantial breadth in spike-specific CD8+ and CD4+ T cell responses was reportedly seen after vaccination. Spike-specific TCR breadth was greater after Ad26.COV2.S than placebo.

Comment on this clone: Its antigen remains unidentified.

The germline V gene has CDR1 MDHEN and CDR2 SYDVKM. V lost 5 bases and J lost 3; bases outside the gene matches: 10. This CDR3 region has 15 residues. This sample's treatment: about 20 received Ad26.COV2.S at low or high dose, single or two shots; a few received placebo; per-sample allocation not given. The study sampled participants on day 63 after the first vaccine or placebo injection. The table came from immunoSEQ multiplex PCR; TCRdb's copy has only in-frame clones and leaves some out. The sample lists 440,000 or so clones; roughly 91% were seen once. The J gene is TRBJ2-7, the V gene TRBV28; TRBD1 matches at 7 bases. Sample: peripheral blood, taken in a trial of Ad26.COV2.S vaccine versus placebo. The sequence was collected from a person aged 18 to 65 who received the Ad26.COV2.S COVID-19 vaccine or a placebo. CDR3 coding DNA: TGTGCCAGCAGTCCCGTATTGGGACAGCTCTACGAGCAGTACTTC. It specifies CASSPVLGQLYEQYF. The entire variable domain, with the rest obtained from reference TRBV28 and TRBJ2-7, is as follows: DVKVTQSSRYLVKRTGEKVFLECVQDMDHENMFWYRQDPGLGLRLIYFSYDVKMKEKGDIPEGYSVSREKKERFSLILESASTNQTSMYLCASSPVLGQLYEQYFGPGTRLTVT.